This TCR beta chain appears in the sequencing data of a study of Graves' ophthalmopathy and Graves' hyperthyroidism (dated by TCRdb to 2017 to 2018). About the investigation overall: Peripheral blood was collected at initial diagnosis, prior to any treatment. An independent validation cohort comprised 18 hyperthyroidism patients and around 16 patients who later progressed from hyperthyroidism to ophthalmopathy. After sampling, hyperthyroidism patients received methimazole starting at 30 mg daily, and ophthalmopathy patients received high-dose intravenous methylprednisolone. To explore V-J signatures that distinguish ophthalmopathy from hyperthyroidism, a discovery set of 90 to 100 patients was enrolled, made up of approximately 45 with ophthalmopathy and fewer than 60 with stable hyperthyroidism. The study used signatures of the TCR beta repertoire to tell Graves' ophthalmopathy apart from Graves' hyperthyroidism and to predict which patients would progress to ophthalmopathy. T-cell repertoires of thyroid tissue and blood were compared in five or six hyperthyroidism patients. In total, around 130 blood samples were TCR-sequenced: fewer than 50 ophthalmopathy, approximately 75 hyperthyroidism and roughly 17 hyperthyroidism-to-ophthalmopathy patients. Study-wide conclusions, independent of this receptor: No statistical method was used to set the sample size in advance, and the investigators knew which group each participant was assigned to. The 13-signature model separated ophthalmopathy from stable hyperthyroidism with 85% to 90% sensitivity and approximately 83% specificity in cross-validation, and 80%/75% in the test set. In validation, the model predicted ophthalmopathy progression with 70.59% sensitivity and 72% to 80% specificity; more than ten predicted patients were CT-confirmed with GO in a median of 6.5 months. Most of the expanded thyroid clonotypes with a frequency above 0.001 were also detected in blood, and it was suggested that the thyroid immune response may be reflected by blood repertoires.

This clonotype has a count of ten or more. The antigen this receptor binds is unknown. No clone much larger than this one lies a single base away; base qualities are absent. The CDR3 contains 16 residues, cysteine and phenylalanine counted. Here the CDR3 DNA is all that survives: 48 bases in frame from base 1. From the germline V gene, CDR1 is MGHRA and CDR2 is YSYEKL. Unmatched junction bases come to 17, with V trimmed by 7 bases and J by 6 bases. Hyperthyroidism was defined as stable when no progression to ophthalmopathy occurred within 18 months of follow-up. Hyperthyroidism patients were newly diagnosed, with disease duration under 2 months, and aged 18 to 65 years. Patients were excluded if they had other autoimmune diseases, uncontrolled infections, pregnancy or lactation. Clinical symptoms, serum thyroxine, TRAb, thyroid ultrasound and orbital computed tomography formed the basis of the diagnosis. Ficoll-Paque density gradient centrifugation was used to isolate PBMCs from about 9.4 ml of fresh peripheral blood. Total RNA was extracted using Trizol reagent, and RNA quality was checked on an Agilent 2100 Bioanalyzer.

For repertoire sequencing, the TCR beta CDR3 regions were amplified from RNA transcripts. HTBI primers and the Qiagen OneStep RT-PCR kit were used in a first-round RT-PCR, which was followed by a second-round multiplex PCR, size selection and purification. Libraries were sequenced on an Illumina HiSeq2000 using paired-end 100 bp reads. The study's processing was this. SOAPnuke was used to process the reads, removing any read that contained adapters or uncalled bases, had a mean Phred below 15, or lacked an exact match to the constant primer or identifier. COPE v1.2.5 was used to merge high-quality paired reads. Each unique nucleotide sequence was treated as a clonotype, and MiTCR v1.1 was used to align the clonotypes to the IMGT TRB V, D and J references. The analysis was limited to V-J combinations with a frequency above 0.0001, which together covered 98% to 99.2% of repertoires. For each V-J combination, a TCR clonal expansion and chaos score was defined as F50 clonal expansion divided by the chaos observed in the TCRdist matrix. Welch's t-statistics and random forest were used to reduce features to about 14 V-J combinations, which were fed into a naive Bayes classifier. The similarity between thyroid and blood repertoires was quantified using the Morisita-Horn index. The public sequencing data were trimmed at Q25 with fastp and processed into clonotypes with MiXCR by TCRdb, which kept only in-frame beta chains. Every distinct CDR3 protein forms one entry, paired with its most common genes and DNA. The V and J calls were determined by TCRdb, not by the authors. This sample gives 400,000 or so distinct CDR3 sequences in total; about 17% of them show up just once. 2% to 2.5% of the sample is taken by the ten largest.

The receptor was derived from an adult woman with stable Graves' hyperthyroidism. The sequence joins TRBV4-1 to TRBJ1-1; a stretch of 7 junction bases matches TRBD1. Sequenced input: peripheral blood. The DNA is TGCGCCAGCAAGAGGGGAACAGGGGATTTGCTGGCTGAAGCTTTCTTT. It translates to CASKRGTGDLLAEAFF.